The 10 T cell receptor beta chains below were found in one sample sequenced in a study of blood T cells in healthy people across ages. It was with a sample-barcoded 5' primer and a J-beta primer mix that a second PCR of roughly 6 to 12 cycles was run. MiXCR, applied by TCRdb to the 5' RACE reads, yields one record per CDR3 protein. The table includes 1.5 million to 2 million distinct CDR3 sequences, roughly 30% detected once. Source material: blood. The receptors come from a woman younger than 45 in good health.

To note about this clonotype: The junction departs from the called germline gene at one end, perhaps through a read error. The CDR3 loop reads CASSVGTGSYNGQFF. As DNA, the CDR3 is TGTGCCAGCAGCGTAGGGACAGGGAGCTACAATGGGCAGTTCTTC. The chain recombines TRBV9 with TRBJ2-1; 8 nucleotides line up with TRBD1. The germline V gene encodes CDR1 SGDLS and CDR2 YYNGEE. This CDR3 comprises 15 residues.

This clonotype has more than one count but fewer than ten. The rearrangement joins TRBV5-1 to TRBJ2-1, with TRBD2 matching over 13 bases. The CDR3 has 15 residues. V lost 4 bases to trimming and J lost 8 bases; unmatched junction nucleotides: 6. CDR1 is SGHRS and CDR2 is YFSETQ in the germline V gene. The CDR3, as DNA: TGCGCCAGCAGCACAACTAGCGGGGGGGCCCATGAGCAGTTCTTC. Its protein product is CASSTTSGGAHEQFF.

The chain joins TRBV7-2 to TRBJ1-5; D is perhaps TRBD1 (6 bases). Germline V gene lookup returns CDR1 SGHTA and CDR2 FQGNSA. Trimming shortened V by 4 bases and J by 0 bases, and 13 bases separated the two germline ends. The CDR3 is 16 amino acids. The CDR3 DNA sequence: TGTGCCAGCAGCTCAGGGGTCCCCCATAGCAATCAGCCCCAGCATTTT. It translates to CASSSGVPHSNQPQHF.

This clonotype was observed a single time. Being one base from a much bigger clone, this may be a read error. The chain uses TRBV6-2 or TRBV6-3 and TRBJ2-1; possible D gene TRBD2, 5 bases. The germline gives CDR1 MNHEY, CDR2 SVGEGT. The CDR3 runs to 13 residues. Here the CDR3 DNA reads TGTGCCAGCAGTTCCCTCCGGACTCTAGAGCGGTTCTTC. Its translation is CASSSLRTLERFF.

The rearrangement uses TRBV28 and TRBJ2-5; 8 bases line up with TRBD1. The CDR3 is 15 residues long. J gave up 2 bases and V 2 bases, and 4 bases lay outside the gene matches. Germline values: CDR1 MDHEN, CDR2 SYDVKM. The CDR3 bases are TGTGCCAGCAGTTTACGACAGGGGACTCAAGAGACCCAGTACTTC. Amino acid sequence: CASSLRQGTQETQYF.

This clonotype was detected a few times. V and J are TRBV10-3 and TRBJ2-1; 11 bases match TRBD2. Germline trimming cut 8 bases from V and 6 bases from J; bases unmatched to any gene: 3. The CDR3 loop spans 13 amino acids. Germline lookup yields CDR1 ENHRY and CDR2 SYGVKD. In DNA, the CDR3 is TGTGCCATCGGAGGGACTAGCGGCAATGAGCAGTTCTTC. Protein sequence: CAIGGTSGNEQFF.

This clonotype was seen many times. The V call is TRBV7-2, the J call TRBJ1-4, with D perhaps TRBD1 (6 bases). CDR1 is SGHTA, CDR2 FQGNSA, per germline. V gave up 5 bases and J gave up 0 bases, with 13 bases separating them. This CDR3 contains 16 residues. CDR3 DNA: TGTGCCAGCAGCCTAGGACAGCTCCCAACTAATGAAAAACTGTTTTTT. Translating gives CASSLGQLPTNEKLFF. Using reference TRBV7-2 and TRBJ1-4 for the parts outside the CDR3, the full variable domain is GAGVSQSPSNKVTEKGKDVELRCDPISGHTALYWYRQSLGQGLEFLIYFQGNSAPDKSGLPSDRFSAERTGGSVSTLTIQRTQQEDSAVYLCASSLGQLPTNEKLFFGSGTQLSVL.

Only a few counts were recorded for this clonotype. The chain uses TRBV30 and TRBJ2-1; unclear D gene. Trimming cost V 4 bases and J 4 bases, with 5 bases left between them. CDR3 size: 11 residues. Germline assignment: CDR1 GTSNPN and CDR2 SVGIG (reference sequence). The CDR3 loop reads CAWNSYNEQFF. CDR3 DNA: TGTGCCTGGAATTCGTACAATGAGCAGTTCTTC.

The count of this clonotype is one. The chain carries TRBV24-1 and TRBJ2-1; 11 nucleotides match TRBD1. The DNA end lines up better with TRBJ2-7; the J call may be wrong. The CDR3 extends over 18 amino acids. Per germline, CDR1 KGHDR and CDR2 SFDVKD. The CDR3 sequence: CATSDPGQGASRSNEQYF. For the CDR3, the DNA is TGTGCCACCAGTGATCCCGGACAGGGGGCTTCCCGTTCGAATGAGCAGTACTTC.

V gene TRBV27 combines with J gene TRBJ1-1; 7 positions agree with TRBD1. Germline V CDR1 and CDR2: MNHEY, SMNVEV (reference sequence). This CDR3 region has 14 residues. The junction had 10 bases not matched to a gene; V was cut back by 7 bases and J by 5 bases. The CDR3 sequence: CASKSTGKLTEAFF. CDR3 DNA sequence: TGTGCCAGCAAGTCGACAGGGAAATTGACTGAAGCTTTCTTT.